The 6 T cell receptor beta chains below come from one sample, sequenced in a study of a mutant IDH1 vaccine in newly diagnosed glioma. Their specific antigens are unknown. Method: immunoSEQ multiplex PCR; TCRdb's copy keeps in-frame clones and lacks some. The sample lists roughly 28,000 clones, more than 60% occurring once. Time point here: week 5, during vaccination. The vaccine gave 300 ug of a 20-mer mutant IDH1 peptide subcutaneously per dose. The source material was PBMCs, sampled from a glioma patient whose treatment included an IDH1 peptide vaccine. The source of these receptors is a man in his forties or fifties with glioma. Some clones in this sample may be carry-over from other donors' samples.

This chain connects TRBV25-1 to TRBJ2-3, with D perhaps given as TRBD1 or TRBD2 (5 bases each). Trimming removed 3 bases at V and 3 bases at J, with 16 bases between. The CDR3 runs to 16 residues. Germline values: CDR1 MGHDK, CDR2 SYGVNS. The chain's CDR3 is CASSDHRDGITDTQYF. DNA for the CDR3: TGTGCCAGCAGTGATCACCGGGACGGTATTACAGATACGCAGTATTTT.

The rearrangement uses TRBV6-1 and TRBJ1-1, with D uncertain. The CDR3 contains 15 residues. Germline values: CDR1 MNHNS, CDR2 SASEGT. V lost 1 base and J 1 base, leaving 10 bases between the germline ends. CDR3 nucleotide sequence: TGTGCCAGCAGTGAAGTTGGGTCTGCGAACACTGAAGCTTTCTTT. Protein sequence: CASSEVGSANTEAFF.

This sequence joins TRBV30 and TRBJ1-4; 8 nucleotides align to TRBD1. Germline V CDR1 and CDR2: GTSNPN, SVGIG (reference sequence). V lost 4 bases, J lost 5 bases, and 6 bases stayed unmatched. The CDR3 runs 14 residues. The CDR3 reads CAWTTGVGNEKLFF. CDR3 bases: TGTGCCTGGACGACAGGGGTCGGAAATGAAAAACTGTTTTTT. The variable domain in full, completed from reference TRBV30 and TRBJ1-4, reads SQTIHQWPATLVQPVGSPLSLECTVEGTSNPNLYWYRQAAGRGLQLLFYSVGIGQISSEVPQNLSASRPQDRQFILSSKKLLLSDSGFYLCAWTTGVGNEKLFFGSGTQLSVL.

The rearrangement links TRBV6-4 to TRBJ2-3; D possibly corresponds to TRBD1 (6 bases). Trimming took 0 bases from V and 3 from J, leaving 10 bases between them. This CDR3 is built from 15 residues. The germline V gene has CDR1 MRHNA and CDR2 SNTAGT. The CDR3 sequence is CASSDSSGVTDTQYF. The CDR3 DNA follows: TGTGCCAGCAGTGACTCGTCAGGGGTAACAGATACGCAGTATTTT.

The rearrangement joins TRBV20-1 to TRBJ1-1; D ambiguous. Germline CDR1 reads DFQATT; CDR2 reads SNEGSKA (reference sequence). The CDR3 is 11 amino acids. CDR3 sequence reads: CSTRISTEAFF. CDR3 DNA sequence: TGCAGCACGAGGATAAGTACTGAAGCTTTCTTT.

V is TRBV19 and J is TRBJ1-4; 7 bases line up with TRBD1. Germline loops: CDR1 LNHDA, CDR2 SQIVND (reference sequence). The CDR3 covers 15 residues. Germline trimming cut 5 bases from V and 2 bases from J; bases unmatched to any gene: 5. The CDR3 bases are TGTGCCAGTAGTCTACAGGGGAAGACTAATGAAAAACTGTTTTTT. Residues: CASSLQGKTNEKLFF. Full variable domain (outside the CDR3, taken from reference TRBV19 and TRBJ1-4): DGGITQSPKYLFRKEGQNVTLSCEQNLNHDAMYWYRQDPGQGLRLIYYSQIVNDFQKGDIAEGYSVSREKKESFPLTVTSAQKNPTAFYLCASSLQGKTNEKLFFGSGTQLSVL.